The 20 T cell receptor beta chains below were found in one sample sequenced in a study of T-cell reconstitution after alpha-beta-depleted transplantation in children. Unique molecular identifiers were incorporated during preparation of the TCRbeta library. TCRdb fed the PCR reads into MiXCR, producing one record per CDR3 protein. The sample shows 540,000 or so distinct CDR3 sequences, approximately 22% of them seen only once. Sample: PBMCs, mostly from graft donor cells, taken 360 days after TCRalphabeta/CD19-depleted stem cell transplant. The origin of the receptors is a boy under two years old who had a stem cell transplant for acute myeloid leukemia, so the T cells may come from the graft donor.

The CDR3 spells CASSHPIGTSGGLAYNEQFF. CDR3 nucleotide sequence: TGTGCCAGCAGTCACCCCATTGGGACTAGCGGGGGGCTTGCCTACAATGAGCAGTTCTTC. The chain joins TRBV6-2 or TRBV6-3 to TRBJ2-1, with 15 positions matching TRBD2. This CDR3 is built from 20 residues. From germline, CDR1 is MNHEY and CDR2 SVGEGT. V gave up 5 bases and J gave up 2 bases; unmatched junction bases: 13.

The chain carries TRBV20-1 and TRBJ2-5; D unclear. Trimming removed 4 bases at V and 5 bases at J, with 8 bases between. Germline values: CDR1 DFQATT, CDR2 SNEGSKA (reference sequence). The CDR3 spans 11 residues. The CDR3 DNA follows: TGCAGTGCTATGATGTCGGAGACCCAGTACTTC. Its translation: CSAMMSETQYF.

The V gene is TRBV24-1, the J gene TRBJ2-1; 8 nucleotides match TRBD2. Germline V CDR1 and CDR2: KGHDR, SFDVKD. The CDR3 has 14 amino acids. Trimming at V came to 3 bases and at J to 6 bases, leaving 3 bases not matched to a gene. The CDR3 loop reads CATSDPGTSNEQFF. The DNA of the CDR3 is TGTGCCACCAGTGATCCTGGGACTAGCAATGAGCAGTTCTTC.

Many counts were recorded for this clonotype. This chain joins TRBV6-5 and TRBJ2-1; TRBD1 matches at 9 bases. The CDR3 length is 15 residues. The J segment lost 5 bases and the V segment lost 5 bases, leaving 7 bases of the junction unmatched. Germline V CDR1 and CDR2: MNHEY, SVGAGI. The CDR3 bases are TGTGCCAGCAGTAGGGACAGGGCCAGGAACAATGAGCAGTTCTTC. It yields the protein CASSRDRARNNEQFF.

The chain joins TRBV9 to TRBJ2-4, with 7 bases lining up with TRBD2. The CDR3 is 15 residues long. Germline assignment: CDR1 SGDLS and CDR2 YYNGEE. V shed 0 bases, J shed 1 base, and the junction held 1 base outside the gene matches. The DNA for the CDR3 is TGTGCCAGCAGCGTAGGGGGGGGTGCCAAAAACATTCAGTACTTC. Its translation: CASSVGGGAKNIQYF.

V and J are TRBV7-2 and TRBJ2-7; 7 bases line up with TRBD1. The CDR3 is 15 amino acids. The germline CDR1 and CDR2 sequences are SGHTA and FQGNSA. Trimming at V came to 4 bases and at J to 5 bases, leaving 11 bases not matched to a gene. The CDR3 spells CASSYPRTGGNEQYF. The CDR3 DNA is TGTGCCAGCAGCTACCCACGGACAGGTGGCAACGAGCAGTACTTC.

V is TRBV10-2 and J is TRBJ2-5; 9 bases agree with TRBD2. Germline lookup yields CDR1 WSHSY and CDR2 SAAADI. This CDR3 spans 12 amino acids. Losses at the gene ends were 6 bases for V and 4 bases for J; bases not matched to a gene: 0. CDR3 region: CASRAGGETQYF. The CDR3 nucleotides read TGCGCCAGCAGAGCGGGGGGAGAGACCCAGTACTTC.

This clonotype was counted a few times. The chain carries TRBV20-1 and TRBJ1-3; D is perhaps TRBD1 (6 bases). V dropped 0 bases and J dropped 3 bases, with 21 bases sitting between them. The germline V gene encodes CDR1 DFQATT and CDR2 SNEGSKA (reference sequence). The CDR3 is 18 amino acids. The CDR3 DNA follows: TGCAGTGCTAGAGATAAGGGGAACAGGGCGAGCGGTGGAAACACCATATATTTT. This encodes CSARDKGNRASGGNTIYF.

This clonotype has more than one count but fewer than ten. The chain couples TRBV5-6 to TRBJ1-1; TRBD1 is a possible D gene (5 bases). Germline V gene sequence: CDR1 SGHDT, CDR2 YYEEEE. The CDR3 covers 14 residues. V was cut by 4 bases and J by 1 base, with 11 bases left in between. CDR3 region: CASSGGRGNTEAFF. CDR3 DNA sequence: TGTGCCAGCAGCGGGGGACGGGGGAACACTGAAGCTTTCTTT.

The chain is built from TRBV4-3 and TRBJ2-1, with TRBD2 identical over 9 bases. CDR1 and CDR2 from the germline V gene are LGHNA and YSLEER. The CDR3 is 19 amino acids. Unmatched junction bases numbered 9, after V lost 0 bases and J lost 0 bases. DNA of the CDR3: TGCGCCAGCAGCCAAGATGGCCTAGCGGGGTGGAACTCCTACAATGAGCAGTTCTTC. This translates into CASSQDGLAGWNSYNEQFF.

This clonotype occurred many times. The chain carries TRBV5-1 and TRBJ2-6; TRBD2 aligns across 11 bases. Trimming at V came to 1 base and at J to 0 bases, leaving 6 bases not matched to a gene. The length of the CDR3 is 19 residues. Germline values: CDR1 SGHRS, CDR2 YFSETQ. CDR3 bases: TGCGCCAGCAGCTTGCTCACTAGCGGGGGACTCTCTGGGGCCAACGTCCTGACTTTC. Its protein is CASSLLTSGGLSGANVLTF. The whole variable domain, remainder taken from reference TRBV5-1 and TRBJ2-6, is KAGVTQTPRYLIKTRGQQVTLSCSPISGHRSVSWYQQTPGQGLQFLFEYFSETQRNKGNFPGRFSGRQFSNSRSEMNVSTLELGDSALYLCASSLLTSGGLSGANVLTFGAGSRLTVL.

This clonotype was observed many times. V is TRBV29-1 and J is TRBJ2-1, with 9 bases fitting TRBD1. CDR3 length: 15 residues. The junction had 7 bases not matched to a gene; V was cut back by 0 bases and J by 7 bases. Germline V lookup: CDR1 SQVTM, CDR2 ANQGSEA. CDR3 nucleotides: TGCAGCGTTGAAGACCGGGAGACAGGGGGGAATGAGCAGTTCTTC. Translated, it gives CSVEDRETGGNEQFF.

Ten or more counts support this clonotype. The rearrangement uses TRBV10-2 and TRBJ2-6; D is possibly TRBD1 (5 bases). V was cut by 6 bases and J by 0 bases, with 18 bases left in between. CDR1 and CDR2 (germline): WSHSY, SAAADI. The CDR3 consists of 18 residues. The CDR3 coding sequence is TGCGCCAGCAGCAGGGATACTGCCAAAAACTCTGGGGCCAACGTCCTGACTTTC. The encoded protein is CASSRDTAKNSGANVLTF.

V is TRBV4-3 and J is TRBJ2-1, with 8 nucleotides matching TRBD1. With 0 bases clipped from V and 9 bases from J, the junction kept 10 bases outside the gene matches. The CDR3 sequence is 16 residues long. Germline V gene data show CDR1 as LGHNA and CDR2 as YSLEER. This CDR3 reads CASSQDGNRGSGEQFF. The CDR3 DNA sequence: TGCGCCAGCAGCCAAGATGGGAACAGGGGGAGTGGTGAGCAGTTCTTC.

In its sample, this clonotype was seen once. V and J are TRBV7-6 and TRBJ2-3, with TRBD1 identical over 7 bases. Germline V gives CDR1 SGHVS, CDR2 FNYEAQ. Germline trimming cut 1 base from V and 6 bases from J; bases unmatched to any gene: 10. CDR3 length: 16 residues. CDR3 in DNA: TGTGCCAGCAGCTTAGAAGGGACAGCCGTGGGGGATACGCAGTATTTT. As protein: CASSLEGTAVGDTQYF.

This clonotype was recorded many times. The chain carries TRBV11-2 and TRBJ2-7, with D unresolved. Per the germline V gene, CDR1 is SGHAT and CDR2 is FQNNGV. CDR3 size: 14 residues. With 3 bases removed from V and 4 bases from J, the gap between germline ends came to 13 bases. CDR3 residues: CASSFQQSQYEQYV. The CDR3 DNA follows: TGTGCCAGCAGCTTTCAACAATCCCAATACGAGCAGTACGTC.

This clonotype showed up many times. V usage is TRBV14 and J usage is TRBJ2-5; D remains unclear. Germline V gives CDR1 SGHDN, CDR2 FVKESK. The germline V and J ends were trimmed by 0 bases and 4 bases, with 9 bases remaining between them. The CDR3 runs to 14 residues. For the CDR3, the DNA is TGTGCCAGCAGCCAAGACCAAAGGGCAGAGACCCAGTACTTC. As protein: CASSQDQRAETQYF.

This clonotype was counted at least ten times. The chain couples TRBV24-1 to TRBJ2-3; weak D call: TRBD1 (5 bases). V lost 1 base, J lost 4 bases, and 8 bases lay in between. This CDR3 has 14 amino acids. Germline-derived CDR1 and CDR2 are KGHDR and SFDVKD. Written as DNA, the CDR3 is TGTGCCACCAGTGATTTCCAGGGCCCAGATACGCAGTATTTT. It translates to CATSDFQGPDTQYF.

The table lists this clonotype with many counts. The chain has TRBV2 and TRBJ2-5; 12 bases fit TRBD2. Trimming cost V 7 bases and J 2 bases; bases outside gene matches: 5. CDR3 size: 15 residues. Germline CDR1 reads SNHLY; CDR2 reads FYNNEI. This CDR3 reads CASTTSGGTQETQYF. The CDR3, as DNA: TGTGCCAGCACTACTAGCGGGGGGACACAAGAGACCCAGTACTTC.

This clonotype has a count of ten or more. The chain combines TRBV15 with TRBJ2-7; 8 nucleotides agree with TRBD1. The ends lost 0 bases at V and 7 bases at J; junction bases unmatched: 11. The CDR3 covers 16 residues. The germline CDR1 and CDR2 sequences are LNHNV and YYDKDF (reference sequence). The CDR3 bases are TGTGCCACCAGCAGAGATTTCGGCCAGGGGGCGGGTGAGCAGTACGTC. This translates into CATSRDFGQGAGEQYV.